The 23 T cell receptor beta chains presented below share a single source sample, sequenced in a study of blood T cell repertoires in COVID-19. Assay used: immunoSEQ multiplex PCR; TCRdb lists only in-frame clones, some missing. Among about 25,000 clones listed, approximately 91% were seen once. Sequencing was carried out using peripheral blood. These receptors originate from an older man with active COVID-19.

The chain employs TRBV4-1 and TRBJ2-7, with a weak D call TRBD1 (6 bases). The CDR3 has 15 amino acids. V shed 0 bases and J shed 3 bases, with 12 bases lying between them. Germline-derived CDR1 and CDR2 are MGHRA and YSYEKL. The CDR3 DNA reads as TGCGCCAGCAGCCAAGAGCAGGGCAGGGGCTACGAGCAGTACTTC. Translation gives CASSQEQGRGYEQYF.

The V call is TRBV7-9, the J call TRBJ2-7; TRBD1 aligns across 9 bases. Looked up from germline, CDR1 is SEHNR and CDR2 is FQNEAQ (reference sequence). The CDR3 is made up of 12 amino acids. With V trimmed by 5 bases and J by 5 bases, 1 base remained unmatched. For the CDR3, the DNA is TGTGCCAGCAGCGGGACAGGGAACGAGCAGTACTTC. Protein sequence: CASSGTGNEQYF.

The chain recombines TRBV5-5 with TRBJ1-5, with 7 bases lining up with TRBD1. The CDR3 has 15 residues. Germline-derived CDR1 and CDR2 are SGHKS and YYEKEE (reference sequence). Trimming cost V 4 bases and J 3 bases; bases outside gene matches: 7. In DNA, the CDR3 is TGTGCCAGCAGCCAGGAACAGGGGAACAATCAGCCCCAGCATTTT. This codes for CASSQEQGNNQPQHF.

To note about this clone: The sample holds other DNA sequences that translate to the same CDR3. The genes are TRBV18 and TRBJ1-5; TRBD1 agrees at 8 bases. From germline, CDR1 is KGHSH and CDR2 LQKENI. With V trimmed by 0 bases and J by 2 bases, 3 bases remained unmatched. The length of the CDR3 is 16 residues. The CDR3 reads CASSPPGTGGNQPQHF. The DNA for the CDR3 is TGTGCCAGCTCACCACCCGGGACAGGAGGCAATCAGCCCCAGCATTTT. Variable domain in full (rest from reference TRBV18 and TRBJ1-5): NAGVMQNPRHLVRRRGQEARLRCSPMKGHSHVYWYRQLPEEGLKFMVYLQKENIIDESGMPKERFSAEFPKEGPSILRIQQVVRGDSAAYFCASSPPGTGGNQPQHFGDGTRLSIL.

The rearrangement joins TRBV9 to TRBJ2-1, with 7 nucleotides matching TRBD1. The CDR3 runs to 15 residues. The germline V gene has CDR1 SGDLS and CDR2 YYNGEE. After removal of 2 bases from V and 0 bases from J, the junction contained 2 bases not matched to a gene. CDR3 in amino acids: CASSVTGLSYNEQFF. In nucleotides, the CDR3 is TGTGCCAGCAGCGTGACAGGGCTCTCCTACAATGAGCAGTTCTTC.

The chain couples TRBV6-8 to TRBJ1-6; 7 bases line up with TRBD1. Trimming removed 6 bases from V and 10 bases from J; junction bases left unmatched: 9. Germline loops: CDR1 MNHGY, CDR2 SAAAGT. This CDR3 contains 14 residues. The CDR3 spells CASSPPQGSSPLHF. The CDR3 DNA follows: TGTGCCAGCAGCCCACCACAGGGGAGCTCACCCCTCCACTTT.

The V call is TRBV9, the J call TRBJ1-3, with a possible D match to TRBD1 (6 bases). Germline CDR1 is SGDLS and CDR2 is YYNGEE. Trimming took off 6 bases at V and 0 bases at J, with 10 bases between the two ends. This CDR3 spans 14 amino acids. CDR3 region: CASTTGSSGNTIYF. CDR3 in DNA: TGTGCCAGCACCACAGGGAGCTCTGGAAACACCATATATTTT.

This chain connects TRBV18 to TRBJ1-4; D is uncertain. The CDR3 runs to 15 residues. With 3 bases removed from V and 7 bases from J, the gap between germline ends came to 15 bases. Per the germline V gene, CDR1 is KGHSH and CDR2 is LQKENI. The CDR3 sequence: CASSPILGSGEKLFF. For the CDR3, the DNA is TGTGCCAGCTCACCCATACTAGGGTCGGGTGAAAAACTGTTTTTT.

The chain uses TRBV5-1 and TRBJ2-7; D might be TRBD2 (6 bases). The V end was cut by 4 bases, the J end by 0 bases, with 14 bases between. CDR1 is SGHRS, CDR2 YFSETQ, per germline. The CDR3 covers 15 residues. This CDR3 reads CASSPGRGSSYEQYF. The DNA for the CDR3 is TGCGCCAGCAGCCCCGGTCGGGGGAGCTCCTACGAGCAGTACTTC.

This chain uses TRBV29-1 with TRBJ1-1, with D possibly matching TRBD1 (5 bases). This CDR3 has 14 amino acids. Germline CDR1 SQVTM, CDR2 ANQGSEA. The ends were cut back, 5 bases at V and 5 bases at J, with 18 bases in the middle. The CDR3 nucleotides read TGCAGCGTTCGCTTTACGGGGGGTCTGACTGAAGCTTTCTTT. It is translated as CSVRFTGGLTEAFF.

V and J are TRBV19 and TRBJ2-6; D is uncertain. In germline, CDR1 is LNHDA, CDR2 SQIVND (reference sequence). The CDR3 covers 13 residues. Trimming removed 5 bases from V and 0 bases from J, with 2 bases in between. CDR3 coding DNA: TGTGCCAGTAGTCTCTCTGGGGCCAACGTCCTGACTTTC. It translates to CASSLSGANVLTF.

The V gene is TRBV9, the J gene TRBJ2-1; 10 bases line up with TRBD2. The CDR3 is made up of 16 amino acids. Per the germline V gene, CDR1 is SGDLS and CDR2 is YYNGEE. V lost 0 bases and J lost 4; bases outside the gene matches: 4. The CDR3 region is CASSVGTSGGYNEQFF. As DNA, the CDR3 is TGTGCCAGCAGCGTAGGGACTAGCGGAGGATACAATGAGCAGTTCTTC.

The V and J genes are TRBV2 and TRBJ2-7; 10 bases are shared with TRBD1. Losses at the gene ends were 5 bases for V and 0 bases for J; bases not matched to a gene: 4. Germline V gene data show CDR1 as SNHLY and CDR2 as FYNNEI. This CDR3 is built from 15 residues. The CDR3 protein is CASSYGQGGSYEQYF. DNA for the CDR3: TGTGCCAGCAGTTACGGACAGGGGGGCTCCTACGAGCAGTACTTC.

The chain uses TRBV13 and TRBJ1-1, with D unresolved. The V end was cut by 2 bases, the J end by 8 bases, with 9 bases between. The CDR3 is 12 residues long. Germline V gene lookup returns CDR1 PRHDT and CDR2 FYEKMQ (reference sequence). CDR3 in amino acids: CASSLIRLEAFF. In nucleotides, the CDR3 is TGTGCCAGCAGCTTAATCAGGTTGGAAGCTTTCTTT. Based on the CDR3 plus reference TRBV13 and TRBJ1-1, the full variable domain is AAGVIQSPRHLIKEKRETATLKCYPIPRHDTVYWYQQGPGQDPQFLISFYEKMQSDKGSIPDRFSAQQFSDYHSELNMSSLELGDSALYFCASSLIRLEAFFGQGTRLTVV.

The rearrangement joins TRBV6-2 or TRBV6-3 to TRBJ1-5, with D uncertain. Trimming stripped 3 bases from V and 5 bases from J, with 5 bases between. Germline V gene data show CDR1 as MNHEY and CDR2 as SVGEGT. This CDR3 has 12 residues. CDR3 nucleotides: TGTGCCAGCAGTTATACGGATCAGCCCCAGCATTTT. The encoded protein is CASSYTDQPQHF.

This clone was found once. The V and J genes are TRBV4-2 and TRBJ2-5; 10 bases are a match to TRBD2. From germline, CDR1 is LGHNA and CDR2 YNFKEQ. The J segment lost 5 bases and the V segment lost 1 base, leaving 10 bases of the junction unmatched. This CDR3 is 17 amino acids long. This CDR3 reads CASSQGALGSGGETQYF. The CDR3 DNA sequence: TGTGCCAGCAGCCAAGGAGCCCTGGGTAGCGGGGGGGAGACCCAGTACTTC.

The V and J genes are TRBV12-3 or TRBV12-4 and TRBJ2-7, with 9 positions matching TRBD1. This CDR3 is built from 13 residues. V shed 5 bases, J shed 6 bases, and the junction held 5 bases outside the gene matches. CDR3 in amino acids: CASSRDREAEQYF. The CDR3 coding sequence is TGTGCCAGCAGTCGGGACAGGGAAGCCGAGCAGTACTTC.

The chain is built from TRBV7-6 and TRBJ2-3, with 7 bases fitting TRBD2. V lost 2 bases, J lost 2 bases, and 4 bases stayed unmatched. Germline V gene lookup returns CDR1 SGHVS and CDR2 FNYEAQ. The CDR3 runs 15 residues. CDR3 in amino acids: CASSLSGGYTDTQYF. The CDR3 DNA is TGTGCCAGCAGCTTATCGGGGGGATACACAGATACGCAGTATTTT.

CDR3 sequence: CASRMGGFDYGYTF. CDR3 nucleotides: TGCGCCAGTAGGATGGGGGGATTCGACTATGGCTACACCTTC. V gene TRBV5-1 combines with J gene TRBJ1-2; possibly TRBD1 for D (5 bases). Germline lookup yields CDR1 SGHRS and CDR2 YFSETQ. CDR3 length: 14 residues. Trimming took 8 bases from V and 3 from J, leaving 17 bases between them.

The CDR3 DNA reads TGTGCCATCGGGGCTTCGGGACAGGGGGAAAAACTGTTTTTT. Its protein is CAIGASGQGEKLFF. The V gene is TRBV10-3, the J gene TRBJ1-4; 10 nucleotides agree with TRBD1. Germline V gives CDR1 ENHRY, CDR2 SYGVKD. The CDR3 runs 14 residues. After removal of 8 bases from V and 8 bases from J, the junction contained 8 bases not matched to a gene.

V is TRBV4-2 and J is TRBJ1-1, with D uncertain. This CDR3 comprises 15 residues. The germline V gene encodes CDR1 LGHNA and CDR2 YNFKEQ. V gave up 0 bases and J gave up 1 base, with 9 bases separating them. CDR3 residues: CASSQDPRRNTEAFF. The DNA of the CDR3 is TGTGCCAGCAGCCAAGATCCCCGGAGGAACACTGAAGCTTTCTTT.

This chain joins TRBV9 and TRBJ1-6, with TRBD1 matching over 8 bases. There are 15 residues in the CDR3. Per the germline V gene, CDR1 is SGDLS and CDR2 is YYNGEE. Unmatched junction bases numbered 7, after V lost 2 bases and J lost 9 bases. The CDR3 sequence is CASSVGTDRASPLHF. In DNA form, the CDR3 reads TGTGCCAGCAGCGTGGGTACGGACAGGGCTTCACCCCTCCACTTT. Full variable domain (outside the CDR3, taken from reference TRBV9 and TRBJ1-6): DSGVTQTPKHLITATGQRVTLRCSPRSGDLSVYWYQQSLDQGLQFLIQYYNGEERAKGNILERFSAQQFPDLHSELNLSSLELGDSALYFCASSVGTDRASPLHFGNGTRLTVT.

The rearrangement joins TRBV6-5 to TRBJ1-2; possible D gene TRBD1, 5 bases. This CDR3 spans 12 amino acids. Trimming took 10 bases from V and 8 from J, leaving 17 bases between them. From germline, CDR1 is MNHEY and CDR2 SVGAGI. The CDR3 is CATRGGLEGYTF. CDR3 bases: TGTGCCACCCGCGGGGGTCTAGAAGGCTACACCTTC.